Listed below are T cell receptor beta chains from one sample, sequenced in a study. TCRdb processed the RT-PCR reads anew with MiXCR; each CDR3 protein has one entry. Here the sample spans hundreds of thousands of distinct CDR3 sequences, 14% being singletons. The sequenced material came from memory CD4+ T cells from blood. The receptors derive from a female donor in good health, serving as a healthy control. CDR3s include the opening cysteine and the closing phenylalanine or tryptophan. Fields, in order: clone size, V gene, D gene, J gene, CDR3 protein, CDR3 DNA. A D gene is named only where the DNA matches it firmly. Rows give clone size only sometimes, using once, few, many, or a class for an expanded clone.

>few|TRBV3-1|-|TRBJ2-3
CASSQDTKLNTQYF
TGTGCCAGCAGCCAAGATACTAAGCTCAATACGCAGTATTTT
>-|TRBV27|-|TRBJ2-7
CASSEGRPYEQYF
TGTGCCAGCAGTGAGGGACGCCCCTACGAGCAGTACTTC
>few|TRBV11-2|-|TRBJ2-7
CASSSIRGTSSGHEQYF
TGTGCCAGCAGCTCAATCAGGGGTACGAGTTCAGGACACGAGCAGTACTTC
>-|TRBV20-1|-|TRBJ2-1
CSARFIWGTYNEQFF
TGCAGTGCTAGGTTTATCTGGGGGACCTACAATGAGCAGTTCTTC
>-|TRBV6-1|-|TRBJ1-3
CASSRDTMQSGNTIYF
TGTGCCAGCAGTCGGGACACAATGCAATCTGGAAACACCATATATTTT
>few|TRBV5-1|TRBD1|TRBJ2-5
CASSFQGAGETQYF
TGCGCCAGCAGCTTCCAGGGGGCTGGGGAGACCCAGTACTTC
>many|TRBV7-2|TRBD2|TRBJ2-5
CASSFSGSGDETQYF
TGTGCCAGCAGCTTTAGCGGGAGTGGAGACGAGACCCAGTACTTC
>many|TRBV12-3/TRBV12-4|-|TRBJ1-3
CASSLSGNTIYF
TGTGCCAGCAGCTTAAGTGGAAACACCATATATTTT
>few|TRBV20-1|TRBD2|TRBJ2-3
CSAALRSGMRSDTQYF
TGCAGTGCCGCTTTGCGGAGCGGGATGAGATCAGATACGCAGTATTTT
>many|TRBV20-1|TRBD1|TRBJ2-7
CSARDAGTASEQYF
TGCAGTGCTAGAGACGCCGGGACAGCTTCCGAGCAGTACTTC
>-|TRBV5-1|TRBD1|TRBJ2-7
CASSPGDRVGYEQYF
TGCGCCAGCAGCCCGGGGGACAGGGTAGGCTACGAGCAGTACTTC
>many|TRBV29-1|-|TRBJ2-7
CSVDHGDNEQYF
TGCAGCGTGGACCACGGGGACAACGAGCAGTACTTC
>-|TRBV20-1|TRBD2|TRBJ2-7
CSAPAGGAFSYEQYF
TGCAGTGCCCCAGCGGGGGGGGCGTTCTCCTACGAGCAGTACTTC
>once|TRBV4-3|-|TRBJ2-2
CASSRGSNTGELFF
TGCGCCAGCAGTAGAGGGAGTAACACCGGGGAGCTGTTTTTT
>-|TRBV5-1|-|TRBJ1-1
CASSPDIGWAEAFF
TGCGCCAGCAGCCCGGATATCGGGTGGGCTGAAGCTTTCTTT
>many|TRBV29-1|TRBD1|TRBJ2-7
CSVVTGSSYEQYF
TGCAGCGTCGTGACAGGGAGCTCCTACGAGCAGTACTTC
>-|TRBV5-1|-|TRBJ2-5
CASSFGDGETQYF
TGCGCCAGCAGCTTTGGGGACGGCGAGACCCAGTACTTC
>-|TRBV7-9|-|TRBJ2-3
CASSLGGWTDTQYF
TGTGCCAGCAGCTTAGGAGGGTGGACAGATACGCAGTATTTT
>few|TRBV10-3|-|TRBJ1-5
CAITTADSNQPQHF
TGTGCCATCACTACAGCAGATAGCAATCAGCCCCAGCATTTT
>-|TRBV20-1|-|TRBJ2-3
CSAQSIQNTQYF
TGCAGTGCTCAGAGCATACAAAATACGCAGTATTTT
>-|TRBV19|-|TRBJ1-5
CASSIVPDYSNQPQHF
TGTGCCAGTAGTATAGTGCCAGATTATAGCAATCAGCCCCAGCATTTT
>few|TRBV7-6|-|TRBJ2-7
CASSNSLAHYEQYF
TGTGCCAGCAGCAACTCACTAGCCCACTACGAGCAGTACTTC
>many|TRBV29-1|TRBD1|TRBJ2-3
CSVEARTGLDTQYF
TGCAGCGTTGAAGCCCGGACAGGCTTAGATACGCAGTATTTT
>-|TRBV20-1|TRBD1|TRBJ1-6
CSARDPGQGANSPLHF
TGCAGTGCTAGAGATCCGGGCCAGGGGGCGAATTCACCCCTCCACTTT
>-|TRBV20-1|TRBD1|TRBJ2-2
CSVRLAGGGAGELFF
TGCAGTGTCCGTCTGGCAGGGGGCGGTGCCGGGGAGCTGTTTTTT
>-|TRBV24-1|-|TRBJ2-1
CATSHTGNLDNEQFF
TGTGCCACCAGTCATACGGGAAATCTGGACAATGAGCAGTTCTTC
>-|TRBV6-1|-|TRBJ2-5
CASSESASAGQETQYF
TGTGCCAGCAGTGAGTCGGCGTCGGCGGGGCAAGAGACCCAGTACTTC
>few|TRBV10-2|TRBD1|TRBJ2-3
CASSRQGFVTDTQYF
TGCGCCAGCAGCCGACAGGGATTCGTCACAGATACGCAGTATTTT
>-|TRBV28|TRBD2|TRBJ2-1
CASSLLDLLGLAGGVGYNEQFF
TGTGCCAGCAGTTTACTCGACCTACTCGGACTAGCGGGAGGAGTGGGTTACAATGAGCAGTTCTTC